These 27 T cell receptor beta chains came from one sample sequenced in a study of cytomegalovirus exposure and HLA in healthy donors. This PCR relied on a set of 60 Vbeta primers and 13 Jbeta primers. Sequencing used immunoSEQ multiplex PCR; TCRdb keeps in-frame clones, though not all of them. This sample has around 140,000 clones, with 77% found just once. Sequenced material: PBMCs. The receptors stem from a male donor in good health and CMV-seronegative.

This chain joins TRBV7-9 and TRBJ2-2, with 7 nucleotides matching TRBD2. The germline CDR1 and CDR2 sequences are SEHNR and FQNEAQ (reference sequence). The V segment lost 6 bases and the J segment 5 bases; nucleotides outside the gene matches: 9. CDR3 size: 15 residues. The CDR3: CASRRGAGRTGELFF. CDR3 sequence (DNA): TGTGCCAGCAGACGGGGCGCCGGGAGGACCGGGGAGCTGTTTTTT.

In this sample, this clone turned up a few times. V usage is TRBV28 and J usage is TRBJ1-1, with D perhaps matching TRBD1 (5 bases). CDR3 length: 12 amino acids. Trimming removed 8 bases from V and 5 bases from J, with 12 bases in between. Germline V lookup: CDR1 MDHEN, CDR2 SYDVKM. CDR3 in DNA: TGTGCCAGCTTCTCCGGGGGGACTGAAGCTTTCTTT. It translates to CASFSGGTEAFF.

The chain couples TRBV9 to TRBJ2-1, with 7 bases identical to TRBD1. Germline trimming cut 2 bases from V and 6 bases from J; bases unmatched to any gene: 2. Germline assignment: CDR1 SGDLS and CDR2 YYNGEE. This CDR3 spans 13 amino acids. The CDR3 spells CASSVDRSNEQFF. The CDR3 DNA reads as TGTGCCAGCAGCGTGGACAGGAGCAATGAGCAGTTCTTC.

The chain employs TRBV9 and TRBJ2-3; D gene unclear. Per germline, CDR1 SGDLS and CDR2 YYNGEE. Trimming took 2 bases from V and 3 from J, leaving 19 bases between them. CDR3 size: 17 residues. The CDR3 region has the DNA TGTGCCAGCAGCGTCGTACCTTCGACGAGGTCAACAGATACGCAGTATTTT. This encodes CASSVVPSTRSTDTQYF.

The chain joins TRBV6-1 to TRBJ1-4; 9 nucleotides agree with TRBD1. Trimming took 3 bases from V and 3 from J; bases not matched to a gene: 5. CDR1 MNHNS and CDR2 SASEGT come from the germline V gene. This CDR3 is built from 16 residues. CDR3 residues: CASSEQTGGPNEKLFF. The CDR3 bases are TGTGCCAGCAGTGAGCAGACAGGGGGTCCTAATGAAAAACTGTTTTTT.

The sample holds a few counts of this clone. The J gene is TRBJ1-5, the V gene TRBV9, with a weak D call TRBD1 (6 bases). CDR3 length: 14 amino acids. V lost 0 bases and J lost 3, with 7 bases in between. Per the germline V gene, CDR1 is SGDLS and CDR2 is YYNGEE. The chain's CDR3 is CASSVGTVNQPQHF. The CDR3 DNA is TGTGCCAGCAGCGTAGGGACAGTCAATCAGCCCCAGCATTTT.

CDR3 sequence (DNA): TGTGCCAGCAGCAAAGAGGAGGCTAGCGGGAGGGAGACCCAGTACTTC. Protein sequence: CASSKEEASGRETQYF. The chain carries TRBV21-1 and TRBJ2-5; the table's D call TRBD2 went unverified against the DNA. TRBV21-1 is classified as a pseudogene. The CDR3 length is 16 residues.

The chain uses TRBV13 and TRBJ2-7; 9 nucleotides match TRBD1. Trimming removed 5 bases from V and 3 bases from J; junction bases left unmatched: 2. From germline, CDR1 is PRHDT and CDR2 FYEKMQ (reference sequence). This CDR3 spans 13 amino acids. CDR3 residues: CASSQDRGYEQYF. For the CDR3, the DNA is TGTGCCAGCAGCCAGGACAGGGGCTACGAGCAGTACTTC.

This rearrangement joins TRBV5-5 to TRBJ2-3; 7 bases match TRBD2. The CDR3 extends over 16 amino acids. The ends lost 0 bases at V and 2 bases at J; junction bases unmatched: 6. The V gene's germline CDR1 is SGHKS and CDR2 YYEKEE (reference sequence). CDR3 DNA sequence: TGTGCCAGCAGCTTGGATGGCGGGGGATTCACAGATACGCAGTATTTT. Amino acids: CASSLDGGGFTDTQYF.

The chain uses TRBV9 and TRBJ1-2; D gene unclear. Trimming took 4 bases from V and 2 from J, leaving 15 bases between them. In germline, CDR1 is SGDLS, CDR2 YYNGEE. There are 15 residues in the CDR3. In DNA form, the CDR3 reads TGTGCCAGCAGCTCACGGGGAGGGCCGAACTATGGCTACACCTTC. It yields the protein CASSSRGGPNYGYTF. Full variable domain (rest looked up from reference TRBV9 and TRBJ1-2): DSGVTQTPKHLITATGQRVTLRCSPRSGDLSVYWYQQSLDQGLQFLIQYYNGEERAKGNILERFSAQQFPDLHSELNLSSLELGDSALYFCASSSRGGPNYGYTFGSGTRLTVV.

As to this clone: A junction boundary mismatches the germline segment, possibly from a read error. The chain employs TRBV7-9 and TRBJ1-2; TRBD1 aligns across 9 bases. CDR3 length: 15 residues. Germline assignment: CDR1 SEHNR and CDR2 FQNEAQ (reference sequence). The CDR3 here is CSSSSETGGRYGYTF. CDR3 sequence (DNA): TGTTCCAGCAGCTCAGAAACAGGGGGCCGGTATGGCTACACCTTC.

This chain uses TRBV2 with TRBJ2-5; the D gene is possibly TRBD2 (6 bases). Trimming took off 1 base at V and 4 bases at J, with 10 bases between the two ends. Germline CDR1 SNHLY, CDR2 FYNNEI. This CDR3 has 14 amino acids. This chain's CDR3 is CASSEGGGIETQYF. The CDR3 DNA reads TGTGCCAGCAGTGAAGGCGGAGGGATAGAGACCCAGTACTTC.

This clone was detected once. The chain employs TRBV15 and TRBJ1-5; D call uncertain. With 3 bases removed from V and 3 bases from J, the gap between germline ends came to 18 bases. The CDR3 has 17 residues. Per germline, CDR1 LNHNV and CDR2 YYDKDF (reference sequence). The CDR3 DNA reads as TGTGCCACCAGCAGGGCGGGAGCCTTCGAACTCAATCAGCCCCAGCATTTT. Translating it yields CATSRAGAFELNQPQHF.

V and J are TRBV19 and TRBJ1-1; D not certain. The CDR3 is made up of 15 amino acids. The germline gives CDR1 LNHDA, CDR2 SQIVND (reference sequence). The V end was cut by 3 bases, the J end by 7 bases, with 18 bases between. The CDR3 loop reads CASSMGIGRTIEAFF. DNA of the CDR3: TGTGCCAGTAGTATGGGAATAGGGAGGACGATTGAAGCTTTCTTT.

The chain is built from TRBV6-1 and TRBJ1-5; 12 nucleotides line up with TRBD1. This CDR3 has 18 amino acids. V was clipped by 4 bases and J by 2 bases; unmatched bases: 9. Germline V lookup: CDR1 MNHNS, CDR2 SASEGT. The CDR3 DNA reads TGTGCCAGCAGTGCCGGGACAGGGGGCAGGACGGGCAATCAGCCCCAGCATTTT. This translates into CASSAGTGGRTGNQPQHF.

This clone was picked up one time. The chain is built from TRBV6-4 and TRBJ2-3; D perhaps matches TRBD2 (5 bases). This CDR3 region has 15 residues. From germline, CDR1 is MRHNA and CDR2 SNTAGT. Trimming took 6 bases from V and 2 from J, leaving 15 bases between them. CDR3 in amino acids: CASSSGSGITDTQYF. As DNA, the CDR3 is TGTGCCAGCAGCTCGGGGTCCGGGATCACAGATACGCAGTATTTT.

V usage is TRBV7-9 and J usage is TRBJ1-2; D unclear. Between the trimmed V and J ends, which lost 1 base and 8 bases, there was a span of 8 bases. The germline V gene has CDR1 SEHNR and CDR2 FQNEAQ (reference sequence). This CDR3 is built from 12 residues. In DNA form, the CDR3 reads TGTGCCAGCAGCTTAGACTCCAGGGGCTACACCTTC. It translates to CASSLDSRGYTF. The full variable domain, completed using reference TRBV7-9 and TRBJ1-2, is DTGVSQNPRHKITKRGQNVTFRCDPISEHNRLYWYRQTLGQGPEFLTYFQNEAQLEKSRLLSDRFSAERPKGSFSTLEIQRTEQGDSAMYLCASSLDSRGYTFGSGTRLTVV.

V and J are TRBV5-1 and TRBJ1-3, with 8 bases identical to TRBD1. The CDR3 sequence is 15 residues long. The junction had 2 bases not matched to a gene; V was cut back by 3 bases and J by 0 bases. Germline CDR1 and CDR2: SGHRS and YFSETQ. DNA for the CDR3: TGCGCCAGCAGCTCAGGACAGGGCTCTGGAAACACCATATATTTT. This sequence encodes CASSSGQGSGNTIYF.

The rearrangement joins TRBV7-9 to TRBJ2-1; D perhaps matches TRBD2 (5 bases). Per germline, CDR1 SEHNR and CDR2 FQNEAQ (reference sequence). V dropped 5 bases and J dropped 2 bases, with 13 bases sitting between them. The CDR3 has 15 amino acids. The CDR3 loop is CASSLTGSAYNEQFF. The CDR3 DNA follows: TGTGCCAGCAGCCTCACGGGTAGCGCCTACAATGAGCAGTTCTTC.

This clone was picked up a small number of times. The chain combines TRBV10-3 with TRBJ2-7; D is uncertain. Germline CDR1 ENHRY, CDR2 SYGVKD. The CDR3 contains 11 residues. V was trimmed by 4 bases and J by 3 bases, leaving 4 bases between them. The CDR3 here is CAISAYYEQYF. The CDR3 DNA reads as TGTGCCATCAGTGCTTACTACGAGCAGTACTTC.

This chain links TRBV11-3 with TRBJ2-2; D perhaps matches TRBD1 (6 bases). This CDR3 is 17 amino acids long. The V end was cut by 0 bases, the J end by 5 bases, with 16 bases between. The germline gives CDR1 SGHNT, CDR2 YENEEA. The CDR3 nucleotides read TGTGCCAGCAGCTTAGAACAGGGCCCCAGTGGGACCGGGGAGCTGTTTTTT. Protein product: CASSLEQGPSGTGELFF.

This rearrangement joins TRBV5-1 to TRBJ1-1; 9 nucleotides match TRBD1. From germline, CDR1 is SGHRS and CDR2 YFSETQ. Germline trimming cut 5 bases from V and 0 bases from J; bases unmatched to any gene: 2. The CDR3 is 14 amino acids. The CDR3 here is CASRTGGMNTEAFF. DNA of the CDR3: TGCGCCAGCAGGACAGGGGGAATGAACACTGAAGCTTTCTTT.

The DNA for the CDR3 is TGCGCCAGCAGCCGCGCCCTAAGCGGGGTCCAAGAGACCCAGTACTTC. It yields the protein CASSRALSGVQETQYF. V gene TRBV5-1 combines with J gene TRBJ2-5, with 7 bases lining up with TRBD2. From germline, CDR1 is SGHRS and CDR2 YFSETQ. J was trimmed by 1 base and V by 4 bases; bases with no gene match: 10. The CDR3 sequence is 16 residues long.

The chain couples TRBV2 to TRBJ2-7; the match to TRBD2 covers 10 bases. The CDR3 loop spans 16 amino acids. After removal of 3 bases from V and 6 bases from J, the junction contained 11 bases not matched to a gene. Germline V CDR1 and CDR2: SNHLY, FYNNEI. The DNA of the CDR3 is TGTGCCAGCAGTGACCCCGCCCTAGCGGGAGTACCCGAGCAGTACTTC. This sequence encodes CASSDPALAGVPEQYF.

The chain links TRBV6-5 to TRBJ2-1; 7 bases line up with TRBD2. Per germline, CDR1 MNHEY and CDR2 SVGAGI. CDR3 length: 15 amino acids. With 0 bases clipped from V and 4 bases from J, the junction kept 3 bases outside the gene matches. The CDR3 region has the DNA TGTGCCAGCAGTTACTCTGCGGGGGAGTACAATGAGCAGTTCTTC. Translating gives CASSYSAGEYNEQFF.

The CDR3 is CASSQELTANYGYTF. In nucleotides, the CDR3 is TGCGCCAGCAGCCAAGAATTAACAGCTAACTATGGCTACACCTTC. The gene calls are TRBV4-1 and TRBJ1-2; D remains ambiguous. The V end was cut by 0 bases, the J end by 0 bases, with 8 bases between. Germline-derived CDR1 and CDR2 are MGHRA and YSYEKL. The CDR3 is 15 residues long.

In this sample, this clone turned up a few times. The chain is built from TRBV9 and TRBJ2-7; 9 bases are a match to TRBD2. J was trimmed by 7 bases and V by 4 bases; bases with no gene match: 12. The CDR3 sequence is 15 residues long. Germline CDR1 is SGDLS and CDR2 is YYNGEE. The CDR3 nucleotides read TGTGCCAGCAGCCCCCCGGGACTAGCTTTGGGGGAGCAGTACTTC. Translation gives CASSPPGLALGEQYF.